This TCR beta chain was sequenced during a study of blood T cell repertoires in COVID-19. The repertoire was sequenced with immunoSEQ multiplex PCR; TCRdb's copy has only in-frame clones and lacks some. The sample carries approximately 130,000 clones, more than 80% recorded once. V lost 4 bases to trimming and J lost 7 bases, with 18 bases between them. CDR1 is SGHRS and CDR2 is YFSETQ in the germline V gene. The CDR3 is made up of 15 amino acids. The sample comprised peripheral blood. The J gene is TRBJ2-1, the V gene TRBV5-1; D perhaps matches TRBD2 (6 bases). This TCR was recovered from a human donor in a cohort sampled during active COVID-19. The CDR3 DNA reads as TGCGCCAGCAGCCCGGAGGGTAGAGCAAGGAATGAGCAGTTCTTC. The encoded protein is CASSPEGRARNEQFF.